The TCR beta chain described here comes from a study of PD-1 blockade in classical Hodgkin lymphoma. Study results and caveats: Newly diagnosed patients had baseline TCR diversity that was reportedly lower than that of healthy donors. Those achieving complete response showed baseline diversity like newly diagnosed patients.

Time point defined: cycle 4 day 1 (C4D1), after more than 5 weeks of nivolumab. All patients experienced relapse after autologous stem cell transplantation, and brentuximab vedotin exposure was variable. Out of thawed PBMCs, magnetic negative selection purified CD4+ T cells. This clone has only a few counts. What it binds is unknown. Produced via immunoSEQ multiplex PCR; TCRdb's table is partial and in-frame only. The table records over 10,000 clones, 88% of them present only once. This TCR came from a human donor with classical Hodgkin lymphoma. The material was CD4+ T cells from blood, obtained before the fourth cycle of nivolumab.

The CDR3 DNA sequence: TGCGCCAGCAGCTTTGGGGGTCGGGAGACCCAGTACTTC. Its translation is CASSFGGRETQYF. J is TRBJ2-5 and V is TRBV5-1, with D perhaps given as TRBD1 or TRBD2 (5 bases each). Germline loops: CDR1 SGHRS, CDR2 YFSETQ. The CDR3 consists of 13 residues. Trimming left V 2 bases short and J 5 bases short, with 10 bases between.